Included here is one T cell receptor (beta chain) sequence, with context. What this receptor recognizes is not known. Base qualities were left out, and no much larger clone turns up one base away. This sample was taken from a study of blood T cell repertoires in COVID-19 (dated by TCRdb to the early 2020s). Concerning the study at large: Collaborator samples came from the United States, Italy and Spain and covered acute and convalescent phases of COVID-19. The repertoires were released in a freely available public database intended as a resource for research on the immune response to SARS-CoV-2. The prospective study material was composed of cDNA or gDNA derived from T cells, B-cell-depleted T cells, or PBMCs. Samples were obtained from the ongoing ImmuneRACE study (first 160 participants) and from over 1,000 subjects provided by 6 global collaborators. Subjects who had been exposed to COVID-19, were actively infected with it, or had recovered from it provided the deeply sampled blood TCRbeta repertoires that made up the dataset. A de-identified subject ID, COVID-19 status, age in years and sex were almost always included in the sample metadata. HLA class I and class II types, where available, came from metadata supplied by the sample provider rather than from assay-based typing.

Between the V and J ends, shortened by 2 bases and 10 bases respectively, the junction contains 12 bases. CDR1 and CDR2 are read off the germline V gene (reference sequence) as LGHDT and YNNKEL. The CDR3 goes from the cysteine to the phenylalanine over 14 residues. The entry retains the CDR3 DNA only, 42 bases that are in frame from base 1. What the research found in general, with its limitations: The quantity of clinical and demographic metadata differed by source and by participant and was supplied without curation.

Collaborating institutions collected whole blood in K2EDTA tubes following their own protocols. For TCRbeta analysis, collaborators shipped samples as frozen whole blood, isolated PBMCs, or DNA extracted from either of those sample types. The immunoSEQ Assay, a bias-controlled multiplex PCR, was used to amplify TCRbeta CDR3 regions from genomic DNA. The original pipeline was this. Nucleated cell counts per sample were estimated from amplification of reference gene primers within the assay. To quantify the absolute abundance of each unique TCRbeta CDR3 rearrangement, sequence reads were collapsed and filtered. For each sample, productive Simpson clonality was calculated as the square root of Simpson's diversity index over productive rearrangements. In TCRdb, the immuneACCESS table is reduced to in-frame sequences with V and J assigned. These tables do not hold every clone; where another copy was compared, an unresolved V gene accounts for under half, and the others remain unexplained. V, J and clone size were drawn from that table, and D and trimming were deduced from the DNA. This sample comprises 65,000 to 90,000 clones, roughly nine tenths of them detected only once. The ten top clones hold over 7% of the sample.

The sequence came from a man aged 50 or older with acute or convalescent COVID-19. Sequencing was done on a sample of peripheral blood. Recombination connected TRBV3-1 (or the pseudogene TRBV3-2) to TRBJ1-6; TRBD1 is a possible D gene, resting on 5 matching bases. CDR3 reads: CASSQLLGRSPLHF. The bases read TGTGCCAGCAGCCAACTCCTGGGGCGGTCACCCCTCCACTTT.